In this sample, the clone carrying this T cell receptor beta chain turned up a few times. The data derive from a study of blood T cell repertoires in COVID-19. Study context: Samples of COVID-19 (acute and convalescent) were obtained from the United States, Italy and Spain. PBMCs, B-cell-depleted T cells, or T cells provided the cDNA or gDNA that made up the material.

Original processing methods: Using reference gene primer amplification, nucleated cell counts were estimated. Produced via immunoSEQ multiplex PCR; TCRdb's table is partial and in-frame only. The V and J calls and clone size come from that table; D and trimming were worked out from the DNA. The sample contains some 200,000 clones, just over 85% of which appear only once. CDR3 size: 17 residues. V dropped 1 base and J dropped 0 bases, with 14 bases sitting between them. CDR1 and CDR2 (germline): SGDLS, YYNGEE. The sample was peripheral blood. The receptor was derived from an older man with acute or convalescent COVID-19. The V and J genes are TRBV9 and TRBJ1-3; D remains ambiguous. CDR3 DNA: TGTGCCAGCAGCGTATCGGGAGCTCCCTTCTCTGGAAACACCATATATTTT. This encodes CASSVSGAPFSGNTIYF.